The 10 T cell receptor beta chains below were found in one sample sequenced in a study of control samples from healthy donors and cancer patients. This table comes from immunoSEQ multiplex PCR, and its TCRdb copy is limited to in-frame clones, with some not included. Of about 150,000 clones in the sample, roughly 92% are singletons; the top ten hold 0.68%. Input material: blood. These receptors all stem from a woman aged 25-40 years in good health.

The CDR3 DNA sequence: TGTGCCAGCAGCCCACGCTTAGCGGGAGGGAAATACGAGCAGTACTTC. Residues: CASSPRLAGGKYEQYF. This sequence joins TRBV7-2 and TRBJ2-7; TRBD2 agrees at 11 bases. With V trimmed by 5 bases and J by 4 bases, 10 bases remained unmatched. Per germline, CDR1 SGHTA and CDR2 FQGNSA. CDR3 size: 16 residues.

The V and J genes are TRBV18 and TRBJ2-7, with 8 bases matching TRBD1. V lost 6 bases to trimming and J lost 3 bases; unmatched junction nucleotides: 4. This CDR3 spans 13 amino acids. Germline V gene sequence: CDR1 KGHSH, CDR2 LQKENI. CDR3 region: CASSGTGRYEQYF. The CDR3 DNA reads as TGTGCCAGCTCCGGGACAGGACGCTACGAGCAGTACTTC.

The V and J genes are TRBV5-4 and TRBJ2-5; tentatively, D is TRBD2 (5 bases). The CDR3 runs 15 residues. Germline CDR1 reads SGHNT; CDR2 reads YYREEE (reference sequence). With 0 bases removed from V and 3 bases from J, the gap between germline ends came to 12 bases. CDR3 DNA: TGTGCCAGCAGCTTGGGTGCGGGCCGCGAAGAGACCCAGTACTTC. Its protein is CASSLGAGREETQYF. Drawing the rest from reference TRBV5-4 and TRBJ2-5, the complete variable domain is ETGVTQSPTHLIKTRGQQVTLRCSSQSGHNTVSWYQQALGQGPQFIFQYYREEENGRGNFPPRFSGLQFPNYSSELNVNALELDDSALYLCASSLGAGREETQYFGPGTRLLVL.

This clone turned up a few times. This CDR3 reads CASSPYRQETQYF. DNA of the CDR3: TGTGCCAGCAGTCCTTACCGTCAAGAGACCCAGTACTTC. This chain links TRBV27 with TRBJ2-5; D not resolved. Trimming took 5 bases from V and 2 from J, leaving 9 bases between them. This CDR3 region has 13 residues. Looked up from germline, CDR1 is MNHEY and CDR2 is SMNVEV (reference sequence).

This clone was recorded only once. The CDR3 region is CASSLGRKETQYF. CDR3 nucleotide sequence: TGTGCCAGCAGCTTAGGACGGAAAGAGACCCAGTACTTC. The chain combines TRBV7-3 with TRBJ2-5; D is unclear. CDR1 and CDR2 from the germline V gene are SGHTA and FQGTGA. The CDR3 runs 13 residues. Trimming pared 2 bases from V and 3 bases from J, leaving 7 bases between.

The chain joins TRBV9 to TRBJ2-2, with TRBD2 matching over 9 bases. The CDR3 runs to 16 residues. The trim removed 0 bases at V and 2 bases at J, leaving 2 bases unmatched. The germline V gene has CDR1 SGDLS and CDR2 YYNGEE. CDR3 protein: CASSVASGTNTGELFF. CDR3 nucleotides: TGTGCCAGCAGCGTAGCTAGCGGGACCAACACCGGGGAGCTGTTTTTT.

J is TRBJ2-7 and V is TRBV5-1; no definite D call. The CDR3 is 12 residues long. Germline CDR1 and CDR2: SGHRS and YFSETQ. The V end was cut by 0 bases, the J end by 5 bases, with 6 bases between. The CDR3: CASSLEGDEQYF. CDR3 DNA sequence: TGCGCCAGCAGCTTGGAAGGCGACGAGCAGTACTTC.

This chain links TRBV24-1 with TRBJ2-3; 9 positions agree with TRBD2. The CDR3 totals 12 residues. The V and J ends lost 8 bases and 4 bases, in that order; junction bases with no gene match: 0. Germline lookup yields CDR1 KGHDR and CDR2 SFDVKD. This CDR3 is CATTSGADTQYF. As DNA, the CDR3 is TGTGCCACCACTAGCGGGGCAGATACGCAGTATTTT.

This chain joins TRBV5-1 and TRBJ2-7, with TRBD1 matching 7 bases. The CDR3 is 14 amino acids. Germline values: CDR1 SGHRS, CDR2 YFSETQ. V was clipped by 3 bases and J by 2 bases; unmatched bases: 5. CDR3 sequence: CASSSDRPPYEQYF. CDR3 sequence (DNA): TGCGCCAGCAGCTCGGACAGGCCTCCCTACGAGCAGTACTTC.

V gene TRBV28 combines with J gene TRBJ1-2, with D maybe TRBD1 (5 bases). There are 14 residues in the CDR3. Germline lookup yields CDR1 MDHEN and CDR2 SYDVKM. V was shortened by 5 bases and J by 8 bases, with 18 bases between the two germline ends. The CDR3 loop is CASSPADRVSGYTF. CDR3 DNA sequence: TGTGCCAGCAGTCCGGCCGACAGAGTGTCGGGCTACACCTTC.